This T cell receptor beta chain was profiled in a study of vaccination and CD4 T cells after COVID-19. A word on this clonotype: Its target is not known.

Cultured CD4+ T cell DNA underwent sequencing with the Oncomine TCR Beta short-read assay. Genomic DNA extraction was carried out from cultured CD4+ T cells. TCRdb re-called the PCR reads through MiXCR, storing one row per CDR3 protein. The table has more than 9,000 distinct CDR3 sequences, about 65% seen once. Treatment defined: approximately 9-day PBMC culture with coronavirus spike peptide pools or control peptides (ViraFEST assay). CDR1 SGHRS and CDR2 YFSETQ come from the germline V gene. Trimming took 3 bases from V and 5 from J, leaving 15 bases between them. This CDR3 contains 15 residues. Material for sequencing was CD4+ T cells from blood, cultured in vitro. V is TRBV5-1 and J is TRBJ1-5; D is undetermined. The receptor was isolated from a human donor who had recovered from COVID-19. The CDR3 DNA is TGCGCCAGCAGCTGGACGGGATCCGCGGATCAGCCCCAGCATTTT. This encodes CASSWTGSADQPQHF. The whole variable domain, filled in from reference TRBV5-1 and TRBJ1-5, reads KAGVTQTPRYLIKTRGQQVTLSCSPISGHRSVSWYQQTPGQGLQFLFEYFSETQRNKGNFPGRFSGRQFSNSRSEMNVSTLELGDSALYLCASSWTGSADQPQHFGDGTRLSIL.